This T cell receptor beta chain came from a study of beta chain features in type 1 diabetes. Study overall: Cells sorted and examined across all samples totaled 85 million to 130 million. Findings and limits, study-wide: Naive, central memory and Treg TCRB repertoires seemed to resemble each other more closely in patients than they did in healthy donors. Shorter TCRB CDR3s, moderately but significantly so, were found in Type 1 diabetes patients in all four CD4+ subsets.

Since all of the isolated RNA was reverse transcribed, expressed TCRB transcripts were what got sequenced. Produced via immunoSEQ multiplex PCR; TCRdb's table is partial and in-frame only. The sample includes approximately 360,000 clones, roughly 12% of them seen just once. Germline CDR1 is MDHEN and CDR2 is SYDVKM. This CDR3 has 14 amino acids. With V trimmed by 8 bases and J by 1 base, 7 bases remained unmatched. Comment on this clone: Antigen unknown.

The rearrangement uses TRBV28 and TRBJ2-7, with 8 bases aligning to TRBD2. This clonotype was obtained from a woman aged 18-29 years with type 1 diabetes. The sample consisted of naive CD4+ T cells from blood. In DNA, the CDR3 is TGTGCCAGCCAGAGGCGGGGGGCGTCCTACGAGCAGTACTTC. Translated: CASQRRGASYEQYF.